A single sample gave rise to the 17 T cell receptor beta chains below, sequenced in a study of vaccination and CD4 T cells after COVID-19 (dated by TCRdb to between 2021 and 2024). This sample's treatment or condition label indicates: roughly ten-day PBMC culture with coronavirus spike peptide pools or control peptides (ViraFEST assay). CD4+ T cells from unexposed donors were collected before the COVID-19 pandemic (2011-2018). Their specific antigens are unknown. Libraries were built with PCR. Sequencing instrument: Illumina iSeq 100. At the Johns Hopkins FTIC core, DNA from the cultured CD4+ T cells underwent TCR sequencing with the Oncomine TCR Beta short-read assay. Genomic DNA was extracted from the cultured CD4+ T cells with the QIAamp micro DNA kit. In-frame beta chains were kept once TCRdb had trimmed the public reads at Q25 with fastp and called clones with MiXCR. Identical CDR3 protein sequences are pooled into one entry, listed with their most common genes and DNA. Counted in this sample were fewer than 10,000 distinct CDR3 sequences; around 31% of them appeared once. The top ten hold approximately 22% of the sample.

The sample taken for sequencing was CD4+ T cells from blood, cultured in vitro. All receptors derive from a human donor in good health.

This clonotype was picked up a small number of times. The rearrangement joins TRBV7-2 to TRBJ2-3; a weak D match, TRBD1 (6 bases). The CDR3 sequence is 19 residues long. Germline V gene data show CDR1 as SGHTA and CDR2 as FQGNSA. V lost 3 bases to trimming and J lost 1 base, with 23 bases between them. CDR3 sequence (DNA): TGTGCCAGCAGCTTTGGTATCGCGGGTAGGGGGAGCCGCACAGATACGCAGTATTTT. Translation: CASSFGIAGRGSRTDTQYF.

CDR3 protein: CASSEGGLRTYNEQFF. CDR3 nucleotides: TGTGCCAGCAGCGAAGGGGGCCTCCGTACCTACAATGAGCAGTTCTTC. V is TRBV7-9 and J is TRBJ2-1; 7 bases are shared with TRBD1. Germline V gene sequence: CDR1 SEHNR, CDR2 FQNEAQ (reference sequence). Trimming removed 5 bases from V and 2 bases from J; junction bases left unmatched: 9. This CDR3 comprises 16 residues.

The rearrangement joins TRBV6-4 to TRBJ2-2; a weak D match, TRBD2 (5 bases). The CDR3 covers 16 residues. Germline V gene sequence: CDR1 MRHNA, CDR2 SNTAGT. V gave up 4 bases and J gave up 5 bases, with 17 bases separating them. CDR3 amino acids: CASSALVGAGTGELFF. In DNA, the CDR3 is TGTGCCAGCAGTGCCCTCGTGGGAGCTGGGACCGGGGAGCTGTTTTTT.

V and J are TRBV10-1 and TRBJ1-1; 7 bases fit TRBD1. This CDR3 contains 14 residues. Per germline, CDR1 WNHNN and CDR2 SYGVQD (reference sequence). With 11 bases clipped from V and 4 bases from J, the junction kept 13 bases outside the gene matches. CDR3 region: CAGGGGGFGTEAFF. The CDR3 DNA reads TGCGCCGGAGGGGGAGGGGGCTTCGGCACTGAAGCTTTCTTT.

V gene TRBV28 combines with J gene TRBJ1-6; D uncertain. The CDR3 covers 13 residues. Deletions cut 7 bases from V and 5 bases from J, with 9 bases between. The germline gives CDR1 MDHEN, CDR2 SYDVKM. This CDR3 is CASKYSNNSPLHF. CDR3 nucleotides: TGTGCCAGCAAGTACAGTAATAATTCACCCCTCCACTTT.

This clonotype showed up just a few times. V usage is TRBV6-1 and J usage is TRBJ2-5, with 10 bases aligning to TRBD2. CDR3 length: 16 amino acids. V shed 7 bases, J shed 5 bases, and the junction held 13 bases outside the gene matches. Per the germline V gene, CDR1 is MNHNS and CDR2 is SASEGT. CDR3 in amino acids: CASIDLAGGIGETQYF. The CDR3 DNA is TGTGCCAGCATTGACTTAGCGGGAGGAATCGGGGAGACCCAGTACTTC.

This clonotype turned up a few times. The V and J genes are TRBV27 and TRBJ1-5; 8 bases agree with TRBD1. Germline CDR1 reads MNHEY; CDR2 reads SMNVEV (reference sequence). V trimming: 4 bases; J trimming: 5 bases; junction bases outside the gene matches: 10. The CDR3 totals 16 residues. CDR3: CASSSNTGGIYQPQHF. In DNA, the CDR3 is TGTGCCAGCAGTTCTAACACAGGGGGGATCTATCAGCCCCAGCATTTT.

The chain recombines TRBV19 with TRBJ1-6; a possible D gene is TRBD1 (5 bases). The V gene lost 0 bases and the J gene lost 9 bases, with 9 bases spanning the gap. The CDR3 has 14 amino acids. Germline loops: CDR1 LNHDA, CDR2 SQIVND (reference sequence). CDR3 loop: CASSIEIGASPLHF. The CDR3 DNA reads as TGTGCCAGTAGTATAGAGATTGGGGCTTCACCCCTCCACTTT.

The chain recombines TRBV28 with TRBJ1-1; unclear D gene. Looked up from germline, CDR1 is MDHEN and CDR2 is SYDVKM. Trimming stripped 3 bases from V and 1 base from J, with 12 bases between. This CDR3 region has 15 residues. The CDR3 DNA sequence: TGTGCCAGCAGTTTCGTCCCACCGAGGAACACTGAAGCTTTCTTT. Residues: CASSFVPPRNTEAFF.

This clonotype was detected once. The genes are TRBV30 and TRBJ1-2; tentative D call: TRBD1 (6 bases). Trimming pared 0 bases from V and 4 bases from J, leaving 9 bases between. This CDR3 is 13 amino acids long. Germline V lookup: CDR1 GTSNPN, CDR2 SVGIG (reference sequence). CDR3 bases: TGTGCCTGGAGTGTAGGACAGACCTATGGCTACACCTTC. This translates into CAWSVGQTYGYTF.

This clonotype appeared a few times. The chain couples TRBV6-5 to TRBJ1-1; no firm D call. Germline-derived CDR1 and CDR2 are MNHEY and SVGAGI. V lost 1 base and J lost 13, with 13 bases in between. The CDR3 extends over 12 amino acids. This CDR3 reads CASSYLPGPYFF. CDR3 nucleotide sequence: TGTGCCAGCAGTTACTTGCCCGGGCCCTATTTCTTT.

In the case of this clonotype: Mismatch with germline at one junction end may stem from a read error. The rearrangement uses TRBV20-1 and TRBJ1-6; D uncertain. The CDR3 has 15 amino acids. CDR1 is DFQATT, CDR2 SNEGSKA, per germline (reference sequence). The CDR3 nucleotides read TGCGGTGCTAGAGACCCAAAGGCCCTCCCTTCACCCCTCCACTTT. Translating it yields CGARDPKALPSPLHF.

This clonotype came up a few times. The chain links TRBV7-9 to TRBJ1-1; a possible D gene is TRBD1 (6 bases). The germline V gene has CDR1 SEHNR and CDR2 FQNEAQ (reference sequence). Trimming removed 2 bases from V and 1 base from J, with 8 bases in between. The CDR3 runs to 14 residues. Written as DNA, the CDR3 is TGTGCCAGCAGCTTATCGGGACAGAACACTGAAGCTTTCTTT. Residues: CASSLSGQNTEAFF.

This clonotype was picked up a small number of times. The genes are TRBV7-2 and TRBJ2-1, with D perhaps TRBD2 (6 bases). V was pared by 2 bases and J by 7 bases, with 15 bases between. Germline loops: CDR1 SGHTA, CDR2 FQGNSA. The CDR3 consists of 15 residues. In nucleotides, the CDR3 is TGTGCCAGCAGCTTATGGGCTAGCGAGGCTAATGAGCAGTTCTTC. Protein: CASSLWASEANEQFF.

The chain couples TRBV12-3 or TRBV12-4 to TRBJ2-3; 9 bases line up with TRBD2. Losses at the gene ends were 5 bases for V and 0 bases for J; bases not matched to a gene: 9. This CDR3 is built from 17 residues. The CDR3 sequence is CASSPRGGGYSTDTQYF. For the CDR3, the DNA is TGTGCCAGCAGTCCGCGGGGGGGGGGATACAGCACAGATACGCAGTATTTT.

This clonotype showed up just a few times. This sequence joins TRBV21-1 and TRBJ2-1; no check of the table's D call, TRBD2, against the DNA was made. TRBV21-1 is a recognized pseudogene. This CDR3 has 16 amino acids. The CDR3, as DNA: TGTGCCAGCAGCAAAAGGGCAGCGGGAGGTGGGAATGAGCAGTTCTTC. Protein product: CASSKRAAGGGNEQFF.

This clonotype has only a few counts. This chain connects TRBV20-1 to TRBJ2-7; D is uncertain. The V end lost 6 bases, the J end lost 2 bases, and 20 bases lay between the germline ends. The CDR3 contains 15 residues. Germline CDR1 reads DFQATT; CDR2 reads SNEGSKA (reference sequence). The CDR3 DNA is TGCAGTGCCTACCCCTACCATAAGGGCACCTACGAGCAGTACTTC. It is translated as CSAYPYHKGTYEQYF.